Below are 14 T cell receptor beta chains sequenced from a single sample in a study of T cells in Graves' hyperthyroidism and ophthalmopathy. From RNA transcripts, TCR beta CDR3 regions were amplified. The TCR CDR3 was amplified in a first-round RT-PCR using the HTBI primer set. TCRdb used MiXCR to reprocess the multiplex PCR reads, holding one entry per CDR3 protein. The sample records more than 300,000 distinct CDR3 sequences, about 14% being singletons. The source material was blood. The origin of the receptors is a woman in her 30s with Graves' ophthalmopathy.

This clonotype was seen at least ten times. The J gene is TRBJ2-1, the V gene TRBV13; weak D call: TRBD2 (6 bases). The CDR3 is made up of 15 amino acids. In germline, CDR1 is PRHDT, CDR2 FYEKMQ (reference sequence). The V and J ends lost 6 bases and 5 bases respectively, with 17 bases between them. CDR3 loop: CASSSGGPLNNEQFF. The CDR3 DNA reads as TGTGCCAGCAGTTCCGGAGGGCCCCTAAACAATGAGCAGTTCTTC.

The table lists this clonotype with many counts. The genes are TRBV28 and TRBJ2-1; 10 bases align to TRBD1. CDR3 length: 17 residues. After removal of 3 bases from V and 0 bases from J, the junction contained 5 bases not matched to a gene. From germline, CDR1 is MDHEN and CDR2 SYDVKM. CDR3 protein: CASSFDRGRISYNEQFF. The CDR3, as DNA: TGTGCCAGCAGTTTCGACAGGGGGCGAATCTCCTACAATGAGCAGTTCTTC.

This clonotype showed up many times. The chain combines TRBV3-1 with TRBJ1-6, with 7 bases fitting TRBD1. CDR1 is LGHDT and CDR2 is YNNKEL in the germline V gene (reference sequence). The CDR3 has 15 residues. The V and J ends lost 6 bases and 7 bases, in that order; junction bases with no gene match: 9. Here the CDR3 DNA reads TGTGCCAGCAGTCGGACAGGAGACTCCAATTCACCCCTCCACTTT. It encodes CASSRTGDSNSPLHF.

This clonotype was seen many times. The V and J genes are TRBV28 and TRBJ2-5, with 10 bases aligning to TRBD2. V lost 6 bases and J lost 0; bases outside the gene matches: 10. This CDR3 is 17 amino acids long. Germline V gene sequence: CDR1 MDHEN, CDR2 SYDVKM. DNA for the CDR3: TGTGCCAGCAGACCTAGCGGGAGATATACTAACCAAGAGACCCAGTACTTC. Protein: CASRPSGRYTNQETQYF.

This clonotype has only a few counts. The V and J genes are TRBV4-1 and TRBJ2-5, with D possibly matching TRBD1 (6 bases). Germline V gives CDR1 MGHRA, CDR2 YSYEKL. The CDR3 is made up of 14 amino acids. Trimming took off 4 bases at V and 4 bases at J, with 13 bases between the two ends. CDR3 sequence (DNA): TGCGCCAGCAGCCGAGAACAGGGAGCAGAGACCCAGTACTTC. It codes for CASSREQGAETQYF.

This clonotype appeared many times. This chain joins TRBV29-1 and TRBJ1-1; 7 nucleotides agree with TRBD1. The CDR3 is made up of 13 amino acids. The junction had 4 bases not matched to a gene; V was cut back by 6 bases and J by 0 bases. The V gene's germline CDR1 is SQVTM and CDR2 ANQGSEA. The CDR3 coding sequence is TGCAGCGTCACAGGGGCCCTGAACACTGAAGCTTTCTTT. Translation gives CSVTGALNTEAFF.

This chain links TRBV6-1 with TRBJ1-4, with D possibly being TRBD1 (5 bases). Trimming took 4 bases from V and 7 from J, leaving 13 bases between them. Germline lookup yields CDR1 MNHNS and CDR2 SASEGT. The CDR3 spans 14 residues. CDR3 residues: CASSVPGRSEKLFF. CDR3 DNA: TGTGCCAGCAGTGTACCGGGACGATCTGAAAAACTGTTTTTT.

This clonotype has a count of ten or more. The chain combines TRBV20-1 with TRBJ1-1; 8 nucleotides align to TRBD1. Germline CDR1 DFQATT, CDR2 SNEGSKA (reference sequence). CDR3 length equals 12 residues. The V segment lost 8 bases and the J segment 10 bases; nucleotides outside the gene matches: 12. DNA of the CDR3: TGCAGTCCTAATCTCAGGGGGCTGGGAGCTTTCTTT. It codes for CSPNLRGLGAFF.

This clonotype was counted once. A much larger clone lies a single base off, so this may be a read error. The chain couples TRBV19 to TRBJ2-3, with D maybe TRBD1 (5 bases). The V gene's germline CDR1 is LNHDA and CDR2 SQIVND (reference sequence). The CDR3 is made up of 15 amino acids. The CDR3 DNA sequence: TGTGCCAGTAACTCAGGGCCGAGCAGCATAGATACGCAGTATTTT. Its translation: CASNSGPSSIDTQYF.

This clonotype was observed many times. The chain joins TRBV5-6 to TRBJ2-1, with D maybe TRBD1 (6 bases). The length of the CDR3 is 13 residues. V was trimmed by 3 bases and J by 9 bases, leaving 13 bases between them. The germline gives CDR1 SGHDT, CDR2 YYEEEE. The DNA of the CDR3 is TGTGCCAGCAGCTACTCGACAGGCACTGAGCAGTTCTTC. It translates to CASSYSTGTEQFF. Using reference TRBV5-6 and TRBJ2-1 for the parts outside the CDR3, the full variable domain is DAGVTQSPTHLIKTRGQQVTLRCSPKSGHDTVSWYQQALGQGPQFIFQYYEEEERQRGNFPDRFSGHQFPNYSSELNVNALLLGDSALYLCASSYSTGTEQFFGPGTRLTVL.

This clonotype was counted many times. J is TRBJ2-2 and V is TRBV2, with no clear D. V lost 0 bases to trimming and J lost 1 base, with 6 bases between them. The CDR3 contains 15 residues. The germline gives CDR1 SNHLY, CDR2 FYNNEI. CDR3 sequence: CASSEATENTGELFF. The CDR3 nucleotides are TGTGCCAGCAGTGAAGCGACGGAGAACACCGGGGAGCTGTTTTTT.

Ten or more counts support this clonotype. The chain's CDR3 is CASSSPRGQMFYEQYF. CDR3 in DNA: TGTGCCAGCAGCAGCCCTCGGGGACAGATGTTCTACGAGCAGTACTTC. The chain employs TRBV7-9 and TRBJ2-7; 7 nucleotides align to TRBD1. Germline CDR1 reads SEHNR; CDR2 reads FQNEAQ (reference sequence). V shed 5 bases and J 3 bases; nucleotides not matched to a gene: 13. There are 16 residues in the CDR3.

This clonotype was seen ten or more times. The CDR3 DNA reads as TGTGCCAGCACCCTGAGGGCAGGGGGCACTGAAGCTTTCTTT. This encodes CASTLRAGGTEAFF. This chain uses TRBV12-3 or TRBV12-4 with TRBJ1-1, with 7 positions matching TRBD1. The CDR3 runs 14 residues. V shed 7 bases and J 4 bases; nucleotides not matched to a gene: 9.

This clonotype was counted many times. V gene TRBV11-2 combines with J gene TRBJ2-1; D gene ambiguous. Germline CDR1 reads SGHAT; CDR2 reads FQNNGV. The CDR3 spans 15 residues. Trimming shortened V by 2 bases and J by 3 bases, and 11 bases separated the two germline ends. For the CDR3, the DNA is TGTGCCAGCAGCTTATTTGCAGGTTACTACAATGAGCAGTTCTTC. This translates into CASSLFAGYYNEQFF.